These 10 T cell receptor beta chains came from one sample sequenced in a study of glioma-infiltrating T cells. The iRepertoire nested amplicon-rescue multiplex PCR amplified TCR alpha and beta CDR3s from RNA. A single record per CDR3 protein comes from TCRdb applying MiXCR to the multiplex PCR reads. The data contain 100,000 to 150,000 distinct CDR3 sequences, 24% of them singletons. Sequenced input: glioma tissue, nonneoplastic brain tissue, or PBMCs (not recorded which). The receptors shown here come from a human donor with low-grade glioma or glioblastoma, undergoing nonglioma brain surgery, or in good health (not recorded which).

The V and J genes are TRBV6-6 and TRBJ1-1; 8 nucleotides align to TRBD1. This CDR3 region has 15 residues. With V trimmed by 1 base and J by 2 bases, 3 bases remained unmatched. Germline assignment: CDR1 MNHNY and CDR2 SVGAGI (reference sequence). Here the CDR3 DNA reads TGTGCCAGCAGTTACTTAGGACAGGGTAACACTGAAGCTTTCTTT. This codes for CASSYLGQGNTEAFF.

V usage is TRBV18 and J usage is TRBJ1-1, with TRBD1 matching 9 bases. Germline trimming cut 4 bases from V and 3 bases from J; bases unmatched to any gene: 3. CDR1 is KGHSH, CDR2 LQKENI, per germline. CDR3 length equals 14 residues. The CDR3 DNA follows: TGTGCCAGCTCACTATGGACAGGGGACACTGAAGCTTTCTTT. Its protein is CASSLWTGDTEAFF.

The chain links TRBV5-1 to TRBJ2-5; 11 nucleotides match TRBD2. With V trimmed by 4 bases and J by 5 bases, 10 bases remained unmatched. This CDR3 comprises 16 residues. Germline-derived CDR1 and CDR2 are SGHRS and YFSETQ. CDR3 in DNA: TGCGCCAGCAGCCCCTTATCGACTAGCGGGGTGGAGACCCAGTACTTC. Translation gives CASSPLSTSGVETQYF.

CDR3 DNA: TGTGCCAGCAGTAGGCTCGATAATTCACCCCTCCACTTT. Translated, it gives CASSRLDNSPLHF. The chain uses TRBV7-3 and TRBJ1-6; D gene uncertain. The V end was cut by 6 bases, the J end by 5 bases, with 8 bases between. CDR1 and CDR2 (germline): SGHTA, FQGTGA. This CDR3 comprises 13 residues.

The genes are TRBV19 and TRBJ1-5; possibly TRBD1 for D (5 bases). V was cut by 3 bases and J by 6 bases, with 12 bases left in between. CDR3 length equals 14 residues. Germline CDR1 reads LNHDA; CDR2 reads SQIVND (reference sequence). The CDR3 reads CASSIAGVAQPQHF. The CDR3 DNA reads TGTGCCAGTAGTATTGCGGGGGTGGCTCAGCCCCAGCATTTT.

CDR3 in DNA: TGTGCCACTCCAGCTCAAGCTAACTATGGCTACACCTTC. Its protein product is CATPAQANYGYTF. J is TRBJ1-2 and V is TRBV28, with D hard to call. CDR3 size: 13 residues. V was cut by 10 bases and J by 0 bases, with 12 bases left in between. CDR1 is MDHEN, CDR2 SYDVKM, per germline.

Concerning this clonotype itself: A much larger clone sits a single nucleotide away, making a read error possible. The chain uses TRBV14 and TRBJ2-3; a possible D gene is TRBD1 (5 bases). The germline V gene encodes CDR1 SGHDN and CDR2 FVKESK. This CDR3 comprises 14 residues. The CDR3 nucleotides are TGTGCCAGCAGCCGATGGGCCCTGACAGATAAGCAGTATTTT. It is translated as CASSRWALTDKQYF.

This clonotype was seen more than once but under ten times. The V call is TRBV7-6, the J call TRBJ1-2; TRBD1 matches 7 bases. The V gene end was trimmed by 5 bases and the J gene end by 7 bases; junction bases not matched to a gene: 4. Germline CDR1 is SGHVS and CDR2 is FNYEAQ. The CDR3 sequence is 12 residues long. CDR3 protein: CASSPRTGGYTF. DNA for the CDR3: TGTGCCAGCAGCCCCAGGACAGGTGGCTACACCTTC.

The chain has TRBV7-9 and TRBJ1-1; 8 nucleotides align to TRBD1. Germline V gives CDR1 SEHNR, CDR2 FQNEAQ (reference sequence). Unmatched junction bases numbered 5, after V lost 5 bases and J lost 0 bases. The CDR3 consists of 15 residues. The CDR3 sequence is CASSPRQGMNTEAFF. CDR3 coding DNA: TGTGCCAGCAGCCCTCGACAGGGGATGAACACTGAAGCTTTCTTT.

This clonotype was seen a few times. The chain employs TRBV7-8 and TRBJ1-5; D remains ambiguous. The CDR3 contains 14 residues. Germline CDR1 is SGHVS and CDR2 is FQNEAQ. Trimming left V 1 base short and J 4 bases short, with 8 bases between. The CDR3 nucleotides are TGTGCCAGCAGCTTAGGGCAGCCGAATCAGCCCCAGCATTTT. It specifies CASSLGQPNQPQHF.